The 19 T cell receptor beta chains reported below all come from one sample, sequenced in a study of post-analysis software for immune sequencing data. Sequencing libraries made from TCR beta cDNA carried unique molecular identifiers. TCRdb passed the PCR reads through MiXCR, listing each CDR3 protein once. The sample records 650,000 to 900,000 distinct CDR3 sequences, around 45% being singletons. General observations from the study: When patients were compared with controls, about five TRBV segments were more frequent, TRBV5-6, TRBV5-1 and TRBV20-1 among them.

For these receptors, no antigen is known. Sample: blood. The source is a girl aged 5 to 17 with multiple sclerosis.

The chain uses TRBV10-3 and TRBJ1-1, with D uncertain. V was pared by 2 bases and J by 7 bases, with 11 bases between. The V gene's germline CDR1 is ENHRY and CDR2 SYGVKD. This CDR3 region has 13 residues. The CDR3 here is CAISEITAGEAFF. The CDR3 bases are TGTGCCATCAGTGAGATAACGGCAGGTGAAGCTTTCTTT.

This sequence joins TRBV4-3 and TRBJ2-3; D is unclear. The CDR3 has 15 residues. CDR1 is LGHNA and CDR2 is YSLEER in the germline V gene. V lost 2 bases to trimming and J lost 4 bases, with 13 bases between them. DNA of the CDR3: TGCGCCAGCAGCCAAAGCTTGAATCGGGCAGATACGCAGTATTTT. This codes for CASSQSLNRADTQYF.

The chain links TRBV4-3 to TRBJ2-7; TRBD2 might be the D (6 bases). The germline V and J ends were trimmed by 0 bases and 4 bases, with 10 bases remaining between them. The germline gives CDR1 LGHNA, CDR2 YSLEER. The length of the CDR3 is 14 residues. CDR3 sequence reads: CASSQDWGGYEQYF. CDR3 DNA: TGCGCCAGCAGCCAAGATTGGGGAGGTTACGAGCAGTACTTC.

This chain links TRBV4-1 with TRBJ1-1, with no clear D. Germline CDR1 reads MGHRA; CDR2 reads YSYEKL. This CDR3 has 16 amino acids. Trimming shortened V by 0 bases and J by 0 bases, and 11 bases separated the two germline ends. The CDR3: CASSQDLGSMNTEAFF. The CDR3 bases are TGCGCCAGCAGCCAAGATTTAGGCAGCATGAACACTGAAGCTTTCTTT.

The gene calls are TRBV6-5 and TRBJ1-1, with 9 bases lining up with TRBD1. V dropped 0 bases and J dropped 3; count of bases not matched to a gene: 5. Germline values: CDR1 MNHEY, CDR2 SVGAGI. The CDR3 covers 16 residues. The CDR3 nucleotides are TGTGCCAGCAGTTACTCGATCGGGACAGGGCACACTGAAGCTTTCTTT. Translating gives CASSYSIGTGHTEAFF.

The chain has TRBV9 and TRBJ2-3, with 8 bases aligning to TRBD2. Germline CDR1 and CDR2: SGDLS and YYNGEE. The CDR3 is 14 amino acids. The V and J ends lost 4 bases and 6 bases, in that order; junction bases with no gene match: 7. Written as DNA, the CDR3 is TGTGCCAGCAGCTTAGAAGCGGGAGCGGATACGCAGTATTTT. Residues: CASSLEAGADTQYF.

This chain connects TRBV13 to TRBJ2-3; TRBD2 aligns across 9 bases. The germline CDR1 and CDR2 sequences are PRHDT and FYEKMQ (reference sequence). The CDR3 contains 14 residues. The junction had 3 bases not matched to a gene; V was cut back by 4 bases and J by 4 bases. The CDR3 region is CASSSRGGADTQYF. CDR3 in DNA: TGTGCCAGCAGCTCGCGCGGGGGGGCAGATACGCAGTATTTT. Using reference TRBV13 and TRBJ2-3 for the parts outside the CDR3, the full variable domain is AAGVIQSPRHLIKEKRETATLKCYPIPRHDTVYWYQQGPGQDPQFLISFYEKMQSDKGSIPDRFSAQQFSDYHSELNMSSLELGDSALYFCASSSRGGADTQYFGPGTRLTVL.

This clonotype was seen more than once but under ten times. V and J are TRBV29-1 and TRBJ2-3; 7 nucleotides align to TRBD2. Looked up from germline, CDR1 is SQVTM and CDR2 is ANQGSEA. V was pared by 8 bases and J by 4 bases, with 12 bases of the junction left unmatched. The CDR3 sequence is 14 residues long. The CDR3 protein is CSIQGEGSADTQYF. Written as DNA, the CDR3 is TGCAGCATTCAAGGGGAGGGGTCGGCAGATACGCAGTATTTT.

This clonotype turned up a few times. The rearrangement links TRBV15 to TRBJ1-2; 7 positions agree with TRBD1. Germline loops: CDR1 LNHNV, CDR2 YYDKDF (reference sequence). CDR3 length: 14 amino acids. The junction had 9 bases not matched to a gene; V was cut back by 4 bases and J by 7 bases. CDR3 sequence (DNA): TGTGCCACCAGCATCTCCGGACAGGCTGGTGGCTACACCTTC. This codes for CATSISGQAGGYTF.

This clonotype was found a few times. J is TRBJ1-2 and V is TRBV28; a possible D gene is TRBD1 (6 bases). The V gene lost 6 bases and the J gene lost 8 bases, with 16 bases spanning the gap. Looked up from germline, CDR1 is MDHEN and CDR2 is SYDVKM. The CDR3 covers 13 residues. The CDR3 DNA sequence: TGTGCCAGCAGCCAGCCCAGGGGAAGCGGCTACACCTTC. Its translation is CASSQPRGSGYTF.

The chain uses TRBV19 and TRBJ2-1; D might be TRBD2 (5 bases). Germline values: CDR1 LNHDA, CDR2 SQIVND (reference sequence). Deletions cut 5 bases from V and 0 bases from J, with 11 bases between. The CDR3 runs to 15 residues. CDR3 amino acids: CASSPAGTSYNEQFF. DNA for the CDR3: TGTGCCAGTAGTCCCGCGGGCACCTCCTACAATGAGCAGTTCTTC.

Here the CDR3 DNA reads TGTGCCAGCAATAACAGGGGCGACCCGAACACTGAAGCTTTCTTT. Encoded protein: CASNNRGDPNTEAFF. This rearrangement joins TRBV6-5 to TRBJ1-1, with 7 positions matching TRBD1. Germline V lookup: CDR1 MNHEY, CDR2 SVGAGI. Germline trimming cut 7 bases from V and 1 base from J; bases unmatched to any gene: 9. The CDR3 sequence is 15 residues long.

The rearrangement joins TRBV5-1 to TRBJ2-7, with a possible D match to TRBD1 (5 bases). Germline V gene lookup returns CDR1 SGHRS and CDR2 YFSETQ. The CDR3 is 15 amino acids. V gave up 4 bases and J gave up 5 bases, with 19 bases separating them. CDR3 bases: TGCGCCAGCAGCCTTACCGGACACCCCGTCGACGAGCAGTACTTC. As protein: CASSLTGHPVDEQYF. The full variable domain, completed using reference TRBV5-1 and TRBJ2-7, is KAGVTQTPRYLIKTRGQQVTLSCSPISGHRSVSWYQQTPGQGLQFLFEYFSETQRNKGNFPGRFSGRQFSNSRSEMNVSTLELGDSALYLCASSLTGHPVDEQYFGPGTRLTVT.

The chain employs TRBV27 and TRBJ2-7, with D unclear. Germline V gene sequence: CDR1 MNHEY, CDR2 SMNVEV (reference sequence). The CDR3 sequence is 13 residues long. V lost 6 bases and J lost 2, with 11 bases in between. The CDR3 DNA follows: TGTGCCAGCAGCCATGACACAGCCTACGAGCAGTACTTC. Translated, it gives CASSHDTAYEQYF.

In this sample, this clonotype turned up a few times. J is TRBJ2-4 and V is TRBV12-3 or TRBV12-4; TRBD1 aligns across 9 bases. Near its end, the DNA agrees better with TRBJ2-7, so the J call may be wrong. This CDR3 spans 16 amino acids. CDR3 in DNA: TGTGCCAGCAGTTTAGCGGGGACAGGGACGACTTACGAGCAGTACTTC. Protein sequence: CASSLAGTGTTYEQYF.

For this clonotype: At one end the junction does not follow the germline gene, possibly because of a read error. The chain has TRBV15 and TRBJ2-3; TRBD2 matches at 12 bases. The CDR3 runs 20 residues. The germline gives CDR1 LNHNV, CDR2 YYDKDF (reference sequence). As DNA, the CDR3 is TGTGCCACCAGCAGAGATAATGAGCCTAGCGGGAGGGCCCTGACAGATATGCAGTATTTT. This encodes CATSRDNEPSGRALTDMQYF.

The chain carries TRBV6-6 and TRBJ1-1, with 7 bases identical to TRBD1. The CDR3 extends over 13 amino acids. Germline lookup yields CDR1 MNHNY and CDR2 SVGAGI (reference sequence). V shed 6 bases and J 11 bases; nucleotides not matched to a gene: 12. CDR3 protein: CASSPRDSSGAFF. The CDR3 nucleotides read TGTGCCAGCAGCCCCCGGGACAGCTCTGGTGCTTTCTTT.

The J gene is TRBJ2-1, the V gene TRBV29-1; 10 nucleotides agree with TRBD2. CDR1 SQVTM and CDR2 ANQGSEA come from the germline V gene. The junction had 3 bases not matched to a gene; V was cut back by 6 bases and J by 10 bases. The CDR3 spans 11 residues. Here the CDR3 DNA reads TGCAGCGTGAAGCGGGAGGGCGAGCAGTTCTTC. It is translated as CSVKREGEQFF.

The rearrangement joins TRBV7-9 to TRBJ2-1; 7 nucleotides match TRBD1. Per germline, CDR1 SEHNR and CDR2 FQNEAQ (reference sequence). The CDR3 has 13 amino acids. The CDR3 spells CGADRRNYNEQFF. The CDR3 region has the DNA TGTGGCGCGGACAGGAGGAACTACAATGAGCAGTTCTTC.